The sequence of this T cell receptor beta chain was determined in a study of T cell responses to AZD1222 COVID-19 vaccine. Points from the study as a whole: Along spike, vaccine-associated CD4 TCRs were found throughout, with dominance at 160-218 and 743-854.

Measured with immunoSEQ multiplex PCR; TCRdb has only the in-frame clones, and not every one. The table includes approximately 120,000 clones, around 84% detected once. On this clone: The antigen is unknown.

Germline V gene lookup returns CDR1 SGHTA and CDR2 FQGNSA. The CDR3 sequence is 15 residues long. V lost 2 bases to trimming and J lost 5 bases; unmatched junction nucleotides: 3. Second-dose recipients at about 4 or about 12 weeks were treated as one pooled group. The V and J genes are TRBV7-2 and TRBJ2-5, with 12 bases aligning to TRBD2. The clonotype was recovered from an adult who received the AZD1222 COVID-19 vaccine. The starting material was peripheral blood, obtained 28 days after the second AZD1222 dose. In DNA form, the CDR3 reads TGTGCCAGCAGCTTAACTAGCGGGGGGCGGGAGACCCAGTACTTC. Its translation is CASSLTSGGRETQYF.